The sequence of this T cell receptor beta chain was determined in a study of cytomegalovirus exposure and HLA in healthy donors. 13 Jbeta primers and 60 Vbeta primers were used for the PCR. Sequenced by immunoSEQ multiplex PCR; TCRdb stores in-frame clones only, minus some. The table shows 80,000 to 130,000 clones, with about 68% occurring only once. Per germline, CDR1 LNHDA and CDR2 SQIVND (reference sequence). Trimming pared 3 bases from V and 1 base from J, leaving 18 bases between. The CDR3 spans 17 residues. J is TRBJ2-5 and V is TRBV19; possible D gene TRBD2, 5 bases. Source material: PBMCs. This receptor was taken from a male donor in good health and CMV-seropositive. CDR3: CASSMWRMAGSQETQYF. CDR3 DNA: TGTGCCAGTAGTATGTGGAGGATGGCAGGTAGCCAAGAGACCCAGTACTTC.